The rows below give T cell receptor beta chains drawn from one sample of a study of chemoradiotherapy in HPV16-positive cancers. Libraries were prepared by immunoSEQ multiplex PCR; TCRdb keeps only in-frame clonotypes and omits some of them. Here the sample spans around 1,600 clones, approximately 92% being singletons. Source: tumor tissue, taken from a patient who underwent chemoradiotherapy. All receptors derive from a human donor with HPV-associated anogenital cancer. CDR3s include the opening cysteine and the closing phenylalanine or tryptophan. D genes are given only for firm matches. Clone sizes are given selectively: once, few, many, or a class where the clone is expanded.

j_call,d_call,clone_size,v_call,cdr3_aa
TRBJ1-2,TRBD1,.,TRBV19,CASIHGQGAYGYTF
TRBJ2-7,TRBD2,.,TRBV6-1,CASSAPGLWHEQYF
TRBJ2-5,TRBD1,once,TRBV2,CASRVDRGGRETQYF
TRBJ2-5,.,.,TRBV6-6,CASSYGGPIEVAQYF
TRBJ2-7,.,.,TRBV6-1,CASSARGATYEQYF
TRBJ1-6,.,.,TRBV19,CASSIGNSPLHF
TRBJ2-7,.,.,TRBV15,CATSRDLGPGDYEQYF
TRBJ2-1,TRBD1,.,TRBV2,CASSGGQANEQFF
.,TRBD1,.,TRBV6-6,CASSYGTGIYEQYF
TRBJ1-1,.,.,TRBV19,CASNNRNWNTEAFF
TRBJ2-2,TRBD1,.,TRBV5-1,CASSSTGGGTGELFF
.,TRBD2,.,TRBV7-2,CASSLALPSGGAYEQYF
TRBJ2-5,.,.,TRBV2,CASSGSQETQYF
TRBJ1-1,.,.,TRBV5-1,CASSLAAGASEAFF
TRBJ2-5,.,.,TRBV7-2,CASSLGSSPSGAQYF
TRBJ2-2,.,.,TRBV4-3,CASSQAHDTITGELFF
TRBJ2-7,.,.,TRBV18,CASSLTETTYEQYF
TRBJ1-5,.,.,TRBV5-8,CASSLGRLGRGQPQHF
TRBJ1-1,TRBD1,.,TRBV5-1,CASNPRTGNTEAFF
TRBJ2-1,TRBD2,.,TRBV5-1,CASSSSGSGEQFF
TRBJ2-2,.,once,TRBV7-3,CASSLTKTMGNGELFF
TRBJ2-7,.,.,TRBV6-1,CALGGRRPAYEQYF
TRBJ1-3,.,.,TRBV19,CASTIPGGSGNTIYF
TRBJ1-5,.,.,TRBV30,CAWSVGGGPRPQHF
TRBJ2-3,.,.,TRBV11-2,CASSSYTGRDTDTQYF
TRBJ1-2,TRBD1,.,TRBV19,CASRQDRAHLGYTF
TRBJ1-5,.,.,TRBV2,CASTPLGTSGQPQHF
TRBJ2-2,.,.,TRBV9,CASSVGGDLNTGELFF
TRBJ1-2,.,.,TRBV30,CAWSVHYGYTF
TRBJ1-1,.,.,TRBV11-3,CASSPGGGVTEAFF
TRBJ2-5,.,.,TRBV6-6,CASSYSGAQETQYF
TRBJ2-1,TRBD1,.,TRBV5-5,CASSTHPGQGANEQFF
TRBJ2-5,.,once,TRBV5-5,CASSLAVGKETQYF
TRBJ2-7,.,.,TRBV5-6,CASSRGMSYEQYF
TRBJ1-2,.,.,TRBV28,CASSPHEDGYTF
TRBJ1-5,TRBD1,.,TRBV30,CAWTSGGQGSVRQPQHF
TRBJ2-1,TRBD2,.,TRBV10-1,CASSRLAGGSSEQFF
TRBJ1-1,.,.,TRBV7-9,CASSGWGSTEAFF
TRBJ1-3,.,.,TRBV11-2,CASSLARVGYTIYF
TRBJ2-1,TRBD2,few,TRBV7-3,CASSSPGLAGLNEQFF
TRBJ2-5,.,once,TRBV27,CASSFYGQQETQYF
TRBJ2-2,.,.,TRBV10-3,CAISESRRKNTGELFF
TRBJ2-7,TRBD1,.,TRBV28,CASSPISGTGGIEQYF
TRBJ2-5,.,.,TRBV28,CASRSRHETQYF
TRBJ1-1,.,.,TRBV29-1,CSVTLTGGITEAFF
TRBJ2-7,TRBD1,.,TRBV28,CASRTGGGGGSYEQYF
TRBJ2-3,.,.,TRBV28,CASSLSLFLARASTDTQYF
TRBJ1-3,.,once,TRBV21-1,CASSKALLHKESGNTIYF
TRBJ1-2,.,.,TRBV6-5,CASSLRQGGGYTF
TRBJ1-1,.,.,TRBV9,CASSVGGGITEAFF
TRBJ2-6,TRBD1,once,TRBV30,CAWSVRNRGYGSGANVLTF
TRBJ1-5,TRBD1,.,TRBV14,CASSHETRQGVRYSNQPQHF
TRBJ1-1,.,.,TRBV14,CASSRFYLGGGEAFF
TRBJ1-2,TRBD1,.,TRBV6-6,CASSYPGTGNYGYTF
TRBJ1-2,.,.,TRBV27,CASSRTVNSHYGYTF
TRBJ2-7,.,.,TRBV29-1,CSAYGATYEQYF
TRBJ2-1,TRBD1,.,TRBV5-6,CASSFGGQGIRNEQFF
TRBJ1-1,TRBD1,.,TRBV19,CASRSSGGHTEAFF
TRBJ2-7,.,.,TRBV7-9,CASSSRTGPSYEQYF